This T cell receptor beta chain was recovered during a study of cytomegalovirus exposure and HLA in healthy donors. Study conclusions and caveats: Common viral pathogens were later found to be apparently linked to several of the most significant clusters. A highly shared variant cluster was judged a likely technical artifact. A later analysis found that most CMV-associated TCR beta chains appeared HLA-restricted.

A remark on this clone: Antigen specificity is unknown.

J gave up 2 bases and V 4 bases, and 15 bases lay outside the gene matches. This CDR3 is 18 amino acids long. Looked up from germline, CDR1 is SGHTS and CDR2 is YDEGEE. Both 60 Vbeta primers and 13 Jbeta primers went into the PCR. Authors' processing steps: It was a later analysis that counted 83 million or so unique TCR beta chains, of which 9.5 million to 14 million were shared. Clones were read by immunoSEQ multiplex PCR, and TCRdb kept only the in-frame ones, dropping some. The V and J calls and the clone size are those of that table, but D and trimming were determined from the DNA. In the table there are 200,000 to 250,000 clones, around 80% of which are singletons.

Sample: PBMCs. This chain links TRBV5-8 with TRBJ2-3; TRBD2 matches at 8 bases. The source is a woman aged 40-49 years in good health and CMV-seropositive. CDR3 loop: CASSPGRGYFLNTDTQYF. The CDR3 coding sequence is TGTGCCAGCAGCCCCGGGAGGGGTTACTTTCTAAACACAGATACGCAGTATTTT.